The 23 T cell receptor beta chains listed next were all sequenced from one sample in a study of T cell clones after liver transplantation. Clones were read by immunoSEQ multiplex PCR, and TCRdb kept only the in-frame ones, dropping some. The data contain 95,000 to 110,000 clones, 82% of them singletons. The source was CD4+ T cells from blood, collected before liver transplant. These TCRs come from a human donor who received a liver transplant.

This chain connects TRBV7-2 to TRBJ1-1; D uncertain. Germline loops: CDR1 SGHTA, CDR2 FQGNSA. CDR3 length: 13 amino acids. Trimming took off 5 bases at V and 2 bases at J, with 9 bases between the two ends. The CDR3 protein is CASSKTANTEAFF. The CDR3, as DNA: TGTGCCAGCAGCAAAACAGCCAACACTGAAGCTTTCTTT.

The V gene is TRBV5-1, the J gene TRBJ2-7, with 12 bases identical to TRBD2. The V and J ends lost 0 bases and 5 bases, in that order; junction bases with no gene match: 3. Germline CDR1 is SGHRS and CDR2 is YFSETQ. CDR3 size: 15 residues. The CDR3 loop reads CASSLELAGGNEQYF. CDR3 nucleotides: TGCGCCAGCAGCTTGGAACTAGCGGGAGGCAACGAGCAGTACTTC.

Worth noting for this clone: One end of the junction is discordant with germline, which a read error may explain. The genes are TRBV7-2 and TRBJ2-1, with D possibly being TRBD2 (6 bases). Germline values: CDR1 SGHTA, CDR2 FQGNSA. This CDR3 is built from 14 residues. The CDR3 nucleotides are TGTGCCAGCAGCTTTGAGACACTGATTTCCTGGGGGGTCTTC. It translates to CASSFETLISWGVF. Supplemented by reference TRBV7-2 and TRBJ2-1, the full variable domain reads GAGVSQSPSNKVTEKGKDVELRCDPISGHTALYWYRQSLGQGLEFLIYFQGNSAPDKSGLPSDRFSAERTGGSVSTLTIQRTQQEDSAVYLCASSFETLISWGVFGPGTRLTVL.

The chain uses TRBV5-1 and TRBJ2-5, with D perhaps TRBD2 (6 bases). CDR1 and CDR2 from the germline V gene are SGHRS and YFSETQ. V was trimmed by 0 bases and J by 4 bases, leaving 10 bases between them. The CDR3 covers 14 residues. CDR3 DNA sequence: TGCGCCAGCAGCTTGGGCAGGAGGGGAGAGACCCAGTACTTC. As protein: CASSLGRRGETQYF.

This chain links TRBV19 with TRBJ1-5; D is undetermined. The CDR3 is 15 amino acids. Germline CDR1 reads LNHDA; CDR2 reads SQIVND (reference sequence). Trimming stripped 1 base from V and 0 bases from J, with 7 bases between. CDR3 region: CASSIGLNSNQPQHF. The CDR3 DNA reads TGTGCCAGTAGTATAGGGCTTAATAGCAATCAGCCCCAGCATTTT.

V usage is TRBV15 and J usage is TRBJ2-1; 12 bases fit TRBD2. This CDR3 is 19 amino acids long. The ends lost 0 bases at V and 7 bases at J; junction bases unmatched: 13. CDR1 and CDR2 from the germline V gene are LNHNV and YYDKDF (reference sequence). The CDR3 protein is CATSRDFASGRAQENEQFF. The CDR3 coding sequence is TGTGCCACCAGCAGAGATTTCGCTAGCGGGAGGGCCCAAGAGAATGAGCAGTTCTTC.

The rearrangement joins TRBV7-9 to TRBJ1-2; the match to TRBD1 covers 9 bases. V lost 11 bases and J lost 7; bases outside the gene matches: 17. There are 15 residues in the CDR3. Germline V gene lookup returns CDR1 SEHNR and CDR2 FQNEAQ (reference sequence). CDR3 amino acids: CALAPTGTGFSGYTF. CDR3 DNA: TGTGCCCTAGCCCCAACCGGGACAGGGTTTAGTGGCTACACCTTC.

The chain uses TRBV28 and TRBJ2-5; D perhaps matches TRBD1 (6 bases). CDR1 and CDR2 from the germline V gene are MDHEN and SYDVKM. The CDR3 has 14 residues. V was pared by 7 bases and J by 9 bases, with 21 bases between. In DNA, the CDR3 is TGTGCCAGCATGGGCAGGGGATGGGCTTGGGCCCAGTACTTC. Translation: CASMGRGWAWAQYF.

This rearrangement joins TRBV6-6 to TRBJ1-1, with a possible D match to TRBD1 (6 bases). V was cut by 6 bases and J by 3 bases, with 8 bases left in between. Looked up from germline, CDR1 is MNHNY and CDR2 is SVGAGI (reference sequence). CDR3 length equals 12 residues. As DNA, the CDR3 is TGTGCCAGCAGGGGGGCTTACACTGAAGCTTTCTTT. Residues: CASRGAYTEAFF.

V and J are TRBV5-8 and TRBJ1-3, with a weak D call TRBD1 (5 bases). The V gene lost 3 bases and the J gene lost 4 bases, with 8 bases spanning the gap. The length of the CDR3 is 13 residues. The V gene's germline CDR1 is SGHTS and CDR2 YDEGEE. The CDR3 spells CASSSRQGNTIYF. In nucleotides, the CDR3 is TGTGCCAGCAGCTCTAGACAGGGAAACACCATATATTTT.

This chain uses TRBV5-1 with TRBJ2-5; the D gene is possibly TRBD2 (5 bases). Germline V gene sequence: CDR1 SGHRS, CDR2 YFSETQ. The CDR3 has 16 amino acids. The V and J ends lost 4 bases and 3 bases respectively, with 19 bases between them. The CDR3 bases are TGCGCCAGCAGCATATCTCCGGGGAGTGTCAAAGAGACCCAGTACTTC. The encoded protein is CASSISPGSVKETQYF.

This chain uses TRBV4-1 with TRBJ2-1; possibly TRBD1 for D (6 bases). V was cut by 3 bases and J by 8 bases, with 20 bases left in between. Germline V gives CDR1 MGHRA, CDR2 YSYEKL. The CDR3 extends over 16 amino acids. In DNA, the CDR3 is TGCGCCAGCAGCCAGGGTCCCCAGGGGCGAGGGGATGAGCAGTTCTTC. It translates to CASSQGPQGRGDEQFF.

V is TRBV28 and J is TRBJ1-1, with no clear D. V lost 7 bases and J lost 7, with 19 bases in between. Germline CDR1 reads MDHEN; CDR2 reads SYDVKM. CDR3 length: 14 residues. The CDR3 DNA sequence: TGTGCCAGCAAAAGGAGCCCCCCTTATATTGAAGCTTTCTTT. This sequence encodes CASKRSPPYIEAFF. The full variable domain, in which reference TRBV28 and TRBJ1-1 provide the parts outside the CDR3, is DVKVTQSSRYLVKRTGEKVFLECVQDMDHENMFWYRQDPGLGLRLIYFSYDVKMKEKGDIPEGYSVSREKKERFSLILESASTNQTSMYLCASKRSPPYIEAFFGQGTRLTVV.

The V gene is TRBV5-8, the J gene TRBJ2-2; tentatively, D is TRBD2 (6 bases). The length of the CDR3 is 17 residues. V dropped 0 bases and J dropped 5 bases, with 17 bases sitting between them. CDR1 is SGHTS, CDR2 YDEGEE, per germline. The CDR3 sequence: CASSLGEMAGNTGELFF. In DNA, the CDR3 is TGTGCCAGCAGCTTGGGGGAGATGGCGGGAAATACCGGGGAGCTGTTTTTT.

This chain links TRBV11-2 with TRBJ1-2; TRBD1 agrees at 8 bases. Germline values: CDR1 SGHAT, CDR2 FQNNGV. Germline trimming cut 4 bases from V and 9 bases from J; bases unmatched to any gene: 10. The CDR3 extends over 14 amino acids. The CDR3 is CASSSSPGGLSYTF. The CDR3 nucleotides read TGTGCCAGCAGCTCTTCCCCAGGGGGCTTGAGCTACACCTTC.

This clone came up a few times. The chain employs TRBV28 and TRBJ1-2; perhaps TRBD1 as D (5 bases). Germline V lookup: CDR1 MDHEN, CDR2 SYDVKM. V gave up 6 bases and J gave up 4 bases, with 15 bases separating them. The CDR3 contains 14 residues. The CDR3 reads CASRGPEGLYGYTF. As DNA, the CDR3 is TGTGCCAGCAGGGGACCGGAGGGTCTCTATGGCTACACCTTC.

The J gene is TRBJ1-3, the V gene TRBV6-5, with TRBD1 identical over 10 bases. The CDR3 contains 16 residues. The V segment lost 0 bases and the J segment 4 bases; nucleotides outside the gene matches: 3. Germline-derived CDR1 and CDR2 are MNHEY and SVGAGI. The DNA for the CDR3 is TGTGCCAGCAGTTACTCGGGACAGGGGACGGGAAACACCATATATTTT. This translates into CASSYSGQGTGNTIYF.

The rearrangement uses TRBV7-9 and TRBJ2-1, with TRBD2 identical over 10 bases. V was clipped by 5 bases and J by 5 bases; unmatched bases: 12. The CDR3 length is 17 residues. The V gene's germline CDR1 is SEHNR and CDR2 FQNEAQ (reference sequence). CDR3 region: CASSPGSGGVEDNEQFF. For the CDR3, the DNA is TGTGCCAGCAGCCCCGGGAGCGGGGGGGTCGAAGACAATGAGCAGTTCTTC.

This clone was detected only once. V is TRBV27 and J is TRBJ2-2, with D possibly TRBD2 on 5 matching bases. Germline V CDR1 and CDR2: MNHEY, SMNVEV (reference sequence). The CDR3 spans 17 residues. V lost 7 bases to trimming and J lost 4 bases, with 22 bases between them. The CDR3 loop is CASIARRRGFVTGELFF. DNA for the CDR3: TGTGCCAGCATTGCACGGCGCCGAGGGTTTGTCACCGGGGAGCTGTTTTTT.

This clone was detected a few times. This sequence joins TRBV5-3 and TRBJ2-5; 8 nucleotides line up with TRBD2. TRBV5-3 is placed among ORFs of uncertain function. The CDR3 is made up of 16 amino acids. After removal of 4 bases from V and 3 bases from J, the junction contained 11 bases not matched to a gene. The CDR3 region is CARSPEREWEKETQYF. CDR3 in DNA: TGTGCCAGAAGCCCTGAGCGGGAGTGGGAAAAAGAGACCCAGTACTTC.

V gene TRBV12-5 combines with J gene TRBJ2-7, with 7 bases that match TRBD1. Germline CDR1 is LGHNT and CDR2 is FRNRAP. This CDR3 has 15 residues. J was trimmed by 1 base and V by 3 bases; bases with no gene match: 6. CDR3: CASGFFGTASYEQYF. CDR3 bases: TGTGCTAGTGGTTTCTTCGGGACAGCGTCCTACGAGCAGTACTTC. Together with reference TRBV12-5 and TRBJ2-7, the CDR3 gives the full variable domain: DARVTQTPRHKVTEMGQEVTMRCQPILGHNTVFWYRQTMMQGLELLAYFRNRAPLDDSGMPKDRFSAEMPDATLATLKIQPSEPRDSAVYFCASGFFGTASYEQYFGPGTRLTVT.

This chain connects TRBV10-2 to TRBJ2-5; 8 nucleotides agree with TRBD1. CDR1 is WSHSY and CDR2 is SAAADI in the germline V gene. This CDR3 contains 15 residues. V shed 6 bases and J 5 bases; nucleotides not matched to a gene: 11. In DNA, the CDR3 is TGCGCCAGCAGGGACTGGACAGGGAAGACGGAGACCCAGTACTTC. Protein sequence: CASRDWTGKTETQYF.

This chain connects TRBV28 to TRBJ1-5; D uncertain. With 6 bases removed from V and 2 bases from J, the gap between germline ends came to 17 bases. The CDR3 has 16 amino acids. CDR1 is MDHEN, CDR2 SYDVKM, per germline. CDR3 residues: CASSHRAAGGNQPQHF. CDR3 nucleotide sequence: TGTGCCAGCAGCCATCGGGCTGCCGGGGGCAATCAGCCCCAGCATTTT.